This is a list of T cell receptor beta chains from one sample in a study of blood T cell repertoires in COVID-19. Profiled with immunoSEQ multiplex PCR; TCRdb holds only in-frame clones, not every one. The data show about 59,000 clones, with around 79% seen just once and around 14% held by the top ten. The sample taken for sequencing was peripheral blood. The receptor set was obtained from an older woman with acute or convalescent COVID-19. Both conserved end residues are part of each CDR3. D genes are given only for firm matches. Clone size is not always given. Where it is, it says once, few, many or a class for expanded clones.

v_call	clone_size	j_call	d_call	cdr3_aa	cdr3_nt
TRBV5-4	NA	TRBJ1-1	NA	CASSPGGGLETEAFF	TGTGCCAGCAGCCCGGGGGGGGGCTTAGAGACTGAAGCTTTCTTT
TRBV6-6	few	TRBJ1-5	TRBD1	CASSRTGPYQPQHF	TGTGCCAGCAGTCGGACAGGGCCCTATCAGCCCCAGCATTTT
TRBV9	NA	TRBJ2-5	TRBD1	CASSAGDRRQETQYF	TGTGCCAGCAGCGCAGGGGACAGGAGACAAGAGACCCAGTACTTC
TRBV19	NA	TRBJ1-5	NA	CASSPPQHF	TGTGCCAGCTCTCCGCCCCAGCATTTT
TRBV6-1	NA	TRBJ1-4	NA	CASSEPGLTNEKLFF	TGTGCCAGCAGTGAGCCAGGGTTAACTAATGAAAAACTGTTTTTT
TRBV2	NA	TRBJ2-2	NA	CASSTAQGRAGELFF	TGTGCCAGCAGTACGGCACAGGGTCGCGCCGGGGAGCTGTTTTTT
TRBV30	NA	TRBJ1-2	NA	CAWGKQGVPAGYTF	TGTGCCTGGGGAAAACAGGGAGTCCCAGCTGGCTACACCTTC
TRBV30	NA	TRBJ1-2	NA	CAWSVMNGYGYTF	TGTGCCTGGAGTGTTATGAACGGTTATGGCTACACCTTC
TRBV30	NA	TRBJ2-2	TRBD2	CAWRRAGGDTGELFF	TGTGCCTGGAGACGAGCGGGGGGGGACACCGGGGAGCTGTTTTTT
TRBV6-5	NA	TRBJ1-2	TRBD1	CASRAGGQSERGYTF	TGTGCCAGCAGGGCAGGGGGACAGTCGGAGAGGGGCTACACCTTC
TRBV7-9	NA	TRBJ2-5	TRBD2	CASSLAGGGQETQYF	TGTGCCAGCAGCCTCGCTGGGGGGGGTCAAGAGACCCAGTACTTC
TRBV7-6	NA	TRBJ1-2	NA	CASSESGTGVRGYTF	TGTGCCAGCAGCGAGTCGGGGACTGGTGTCCGAGGCTACACCTTC
TRBV18	NA	TRBJ1-1	NA	CASSPQAYPEAFF	TGTGCCAGCTCACCACAAGCTTACCCTGAAGCTTTCTTT
TRBV13	NA	TRBJ1-2	NA	CASSLRNRNYGYTF	TGTGCCAGCAGCCTCCGGAACAGAAACTATGGCTACACCTTC
TRBV21-1	few	TRBJ2-5	NA	CASSKGQGDRYQETQYF	TGTGCCAGCAGCAAAGGGCAGGGGGACAGATACCAAGAGACCCAGTACTTC
TRBV27	once	TRBJ2-5	NA	CASSPGTWHQETQYF	TGTGCCAGCAGTCCCGGGACATGGCACCAAGAGACCCAGTACTTC
TRBV9	few	TRBJ2-3	TRBD2	CASSVGTSGGAGTDTQYF	TGTGCCAGCAGCGTAGGGACTAGCGGGGGGGCGGGCACAGATACGCAGTATTTT
TRBV19	few	TRBJ2-7	NA	CASSIGQVGSYEQYF	TGTGCCAGTAGTATAGGACAGGTTGGATCCTACGAGCAGTACTTC
TRBV11-2	NA	TRBJ1-6	NA	CASSPHRQGRAATLHF	TGTGCCAGCAGCCCCCACCGGCAGGGGAGGGCGGCTACCCTCCACTTT
TRBV30	NA	TRBJ2-3	TRBD1	CAWSATGVLQNTQYF	TGTGCCTGGAGTGCTACAGGGGTGCTACAAAATACGCAGTATTTT
TRBV7-2	NA	TRBJ2-5	NA	CASSLAGRETQYF	TGTGCCAGCAGCTTAGCGGGGCGGGAGACCCAGTACTTC
TRBV2	NA	TRBJ2-1	NA	CASSDWHSNEQFF	TGTGCCAGCAGTGATTGGCATTCCAATGAGCAGTTCTTC
TRBV7-8	NA	TRBJ1-1	NA	CASSLEGRGNTEAFF	TGTGCCAGCAGCTTAGAGGGCAGGGGGAACACTGAAGCTTTCTTT
TRBV3-1/TRBV3-2	NA	TRBJ2-5	NA	CASSQGQGGETQYF	TGTGCCAGCAGCCAAGGGCAGGGTGGAGAGACCCAGTACTTC
TRBV5-1	NA	TRBJ2-6	TRBD1	CASTQQEGAPSGANVLTF	TGCGCCAGCACCCAGCAAGAGGGGGCTCCCTCTGGGGCCAACGTCCTGACTTTC
TRBV2	NA	TRBJ2-3	TRBD1	CASSADRWSTDTQYF	TGTGCCAGCAGTGCGGACAGGTGGAGCACAGATACGCAGTATTTT
TRBV7-2	NA	TRBJ2-1	TRBD2	CASRNSGTYNEQFF	TGTGCCAGCAGGAATAGCGGGACGTACAATGAGCAGTTCTTC
TRBV4-1	NA	TRBJ2-3	TRBD2	CASSQAPRSGGTDTQYF	TGCGCCAGCAGCCAAGCTCCCAGGAGCGGGGGGACAGATACGCAGTATTTT
TRBV24-1	once	TRBJ1-5	TRBD1	CATSQGGSNQPQHF	TGTGCCACCAGCCAGGGGGGCAGCAATCAGCCCCAGCATTTT
TRBV19	NA	TRBJ1-5	TRBD1	CASTLTGGAWSNQPQHF	TGTGCCAGTACCCTGACAGGGGGCGCGTGGAGCAATCAGCCCCAGCATTTT
TRBV27	NA	TRBJ2-1	NA	CASSSRQEIHNEQFF	TGTGCCAGCAGTTCCCGACAGGAAATACACAATGAGCAGTTCTTC
TRBV7-3	few	TRBJ2-3	TRBD2	CASSLRAGGPPHTQYF	TGTGCCAGCAGCTTAAGGGCGGGGGGCCCCCCACATACGCAGTATTTT
TRBV29-1	NA	TRBJ1-5	NA	CSVWGGYSNQPQHF	TGCAGCGTTTGGGGGGGATATAGCAATCAGCCCCAGCATTTT
TRBV19	NA	TRBJ1-1	NA	CASIRPGLNTEAFF	TGTGCCAGTATCCGGCCAGGATTGAACACTGAAGCTTTCTTT
TRBV9	once	TRBJ1-5	TRBD1	CASSLGQDGQPQHF	TGTGCCAGCAGTCTTGGACAGGACGGTCAGCCCCAGCATTTT
TRBV2	NA	TRBJ1-2	TRBD1	CASTRDREYGYTF	TGTGCCAGCACCCGGGACAGGGAGTATGGCTACACCTTC
TRBV4-1	NA	TRBJ1-2	TRBD1	CASSSGQLVYGYTF	TGCGCCAGCAGCTCGGGACAGCTAGTTTATGGCTACACCTTC
TRBV3-1/TRBV3-2	NA	TRBJ2-5	NA	CASLRRAGNTQETQYF	TGTGCCAGCCTCAGAAGGGCGGGGAACACTCAAGAGACCCAGTACTTC
TRBV12-5	NA	TRBJ2-5	NA	CASGLTVWAQETQYF	TGTGCTAGTGGCCTGACAGTTTGGGCCCAAGAGACCCAGTACTTC
TRBV7-8	NA	TRBJ2-7	TRBD2	CASSFREGAYEQYF	TGTGCCAGCAGCTTCAGGGAGGGAGCCTACGAGCAGTACTTC
TRBV30	NA	TRBJ1-3	NA	CAWIIQGPGNTIYF	TGTGCCTGGATCATACAGGGACCTGGAAACACCATATATTTT
TRBV6-6	NA	TRBJ2-3	TRBD2	CASRTSGGATDTQYF	TGTGCCAGCAGGACTAGCGGGGGGGCCACAGATACGCAGTATTTT
TRBV19	NA	TRBJ1-5	NA	CASSTTGRREPQHF	TGTGCCAGTAGTACAACGGGACGGAGGGAGCCCCAGCATTTT
TRBV5-4	NA	TRBJ2-1	TRBD2	CASSHSGTSGGVQFF	TGTGCCAGCAGCCACTCCGGGACTAGCGGGGGGGTGCAGTTCTTC
TRBV27	NA	TRBJ1-1	NA	CASSLLGGSTEAFF	TGTGCCAGCAGTTTACTCGGGGGAAGCACTGAAGCTTTCTTT